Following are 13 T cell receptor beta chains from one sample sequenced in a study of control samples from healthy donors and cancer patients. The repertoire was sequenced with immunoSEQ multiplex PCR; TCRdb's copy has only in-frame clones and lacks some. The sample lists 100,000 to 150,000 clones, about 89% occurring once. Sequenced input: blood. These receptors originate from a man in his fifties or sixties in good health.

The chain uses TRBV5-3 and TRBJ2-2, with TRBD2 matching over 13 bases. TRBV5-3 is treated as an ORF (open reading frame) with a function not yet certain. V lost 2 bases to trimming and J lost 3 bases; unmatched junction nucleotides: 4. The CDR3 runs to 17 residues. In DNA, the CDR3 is TGTGCCAGAAGCTTCGTTGGGACTAGCGGGGACACCGGGGAGCTGTTTTTT. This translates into CARSFVGTSGDTGELFF.

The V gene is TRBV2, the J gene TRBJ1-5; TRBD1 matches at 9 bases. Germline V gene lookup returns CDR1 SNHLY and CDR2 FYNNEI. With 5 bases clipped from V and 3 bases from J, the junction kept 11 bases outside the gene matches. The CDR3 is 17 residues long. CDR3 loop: CASSPGTGYFNNQPQHF. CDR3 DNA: TGTGCCAGCAGTCCGGGGACAGGGTATTTTAACAATCAGCCCCAGCATTTT.

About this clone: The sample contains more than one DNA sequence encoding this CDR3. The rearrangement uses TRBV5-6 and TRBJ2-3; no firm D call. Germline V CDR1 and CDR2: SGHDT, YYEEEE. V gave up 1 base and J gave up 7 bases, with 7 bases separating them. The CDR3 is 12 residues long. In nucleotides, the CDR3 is TGTGCCAGCAGCTTGACTCAGAATACGCAGTATTTT. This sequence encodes CASSLTQNTQYF.

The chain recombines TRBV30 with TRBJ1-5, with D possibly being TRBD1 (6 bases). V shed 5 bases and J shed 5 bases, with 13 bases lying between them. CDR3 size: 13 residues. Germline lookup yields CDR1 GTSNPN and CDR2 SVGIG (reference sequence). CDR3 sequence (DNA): TGTGCCTGGGGCTGGGGGCGCGATCAGCCCCAGCATTTT. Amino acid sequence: CAWGWGRDQPQHF.

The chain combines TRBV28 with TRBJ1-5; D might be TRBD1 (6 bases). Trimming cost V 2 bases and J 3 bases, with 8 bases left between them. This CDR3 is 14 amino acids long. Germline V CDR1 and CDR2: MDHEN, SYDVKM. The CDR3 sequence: CASSLRQDNQPQHF. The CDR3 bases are TGTGCCAGCAGTTTAAGACAGGACAATCAGCCCCAGCATTTT.

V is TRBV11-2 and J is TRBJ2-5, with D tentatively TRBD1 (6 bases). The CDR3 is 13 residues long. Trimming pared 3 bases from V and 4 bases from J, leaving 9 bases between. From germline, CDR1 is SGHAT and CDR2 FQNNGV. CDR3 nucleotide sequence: TGTGCCAGCAGCTTCGGACAGTTAGAGACCCAGTACTTC. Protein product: CASSFGQLETQYF. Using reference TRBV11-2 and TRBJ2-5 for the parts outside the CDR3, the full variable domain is EAGVAQSPRYKIIEKRQSVAFWCNPISGHATLYWYQQILGQGPKLLIQFQNNGVVDDSQLPKDRFSAERLKGVDSTLKIQPAKLEDSAVYLCASSFGQLETQYFGPGTRLLVL.

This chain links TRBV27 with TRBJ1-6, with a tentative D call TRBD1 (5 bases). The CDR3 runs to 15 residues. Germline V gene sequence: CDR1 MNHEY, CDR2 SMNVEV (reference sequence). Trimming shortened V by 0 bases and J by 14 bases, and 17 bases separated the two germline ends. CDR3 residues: CASSLSRQAWGTLHF. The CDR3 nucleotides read TGTGCCAGCAGTTTATCTAGGCAGGCCTGGGGCACCCTCCACTTT.

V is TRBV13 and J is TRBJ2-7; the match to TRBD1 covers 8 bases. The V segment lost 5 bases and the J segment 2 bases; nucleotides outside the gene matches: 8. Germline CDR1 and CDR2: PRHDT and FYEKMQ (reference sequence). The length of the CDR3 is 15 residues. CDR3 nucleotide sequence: TGTGCCAGCAGCGGACGACAGGGGATCCCCTACGAGCAGTACTTC. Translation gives CASSGRQGIPYEQYF. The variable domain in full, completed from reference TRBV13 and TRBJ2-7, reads AAGVIQSPRHLIKEKRETATLKCYPIPRHDTVYWYQQGPGQDPQFLISFYEKMQSDKGSIPDRFSAQQFSDYHSELNMSSLELGDSALYFCASSGRQGIPYEQYFGPGTRLTVT.

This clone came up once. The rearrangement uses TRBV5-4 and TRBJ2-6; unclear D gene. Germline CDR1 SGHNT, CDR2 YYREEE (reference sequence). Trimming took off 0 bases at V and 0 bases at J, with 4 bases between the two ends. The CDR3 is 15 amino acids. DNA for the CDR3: TGTGCCAGCAGCTTGGGGGGCTCTGGGGCCAACGTCCTGACTTTC. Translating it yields CASSLGGSGANVLTF. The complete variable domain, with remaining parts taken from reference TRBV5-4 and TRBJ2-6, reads ETGVTQSPTHLIKTRGQQVTLRCSSQSGHNTVSWYQQALGQGPQFIFQYYREEENGRGNFPPRFSGLQFPNYSSELNVNALELDDSALYLCASSLGGSGANVLTFGAGSRLTVL.

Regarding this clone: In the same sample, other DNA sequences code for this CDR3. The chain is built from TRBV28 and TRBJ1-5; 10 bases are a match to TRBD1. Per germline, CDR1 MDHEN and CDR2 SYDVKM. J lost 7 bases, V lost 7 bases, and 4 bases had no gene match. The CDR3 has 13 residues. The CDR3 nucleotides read TGTGCCAGCATAGGACAGGGGGGGCAGCCCCAGCATTTT. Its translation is CASIGQGGQPQHF.

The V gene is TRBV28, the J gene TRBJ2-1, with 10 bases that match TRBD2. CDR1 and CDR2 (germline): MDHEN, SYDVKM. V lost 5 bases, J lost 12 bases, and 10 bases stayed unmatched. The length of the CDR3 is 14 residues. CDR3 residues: CASSQAAGGPPQFF. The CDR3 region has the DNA TGTGCCAGCAGTCAAGCAGCGGGGGGGCCTCCGCAGTTCTTC.

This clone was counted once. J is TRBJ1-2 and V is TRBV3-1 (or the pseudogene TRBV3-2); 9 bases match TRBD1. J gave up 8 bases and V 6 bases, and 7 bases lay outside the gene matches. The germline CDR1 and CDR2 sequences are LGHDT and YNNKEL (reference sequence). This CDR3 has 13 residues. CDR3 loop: CASSLRQGEGYTF. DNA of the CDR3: TGTGCCAGCAGTCTTAGACAGGGGGAAGGCTACACCTTC.

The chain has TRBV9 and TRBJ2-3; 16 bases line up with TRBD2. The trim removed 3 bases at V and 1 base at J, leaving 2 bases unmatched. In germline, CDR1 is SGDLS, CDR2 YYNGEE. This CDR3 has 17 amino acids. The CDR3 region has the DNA TGTGCCAGCAGCGATGGGACTAGCGGGGGGGGCACAGATACGCAGTATTTT. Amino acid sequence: CASSDGTSGGGTDTQYF. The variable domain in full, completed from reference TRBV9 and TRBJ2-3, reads DSGVTQTPKHLITATGQRVTLRCSPRSGDLSVYWYQQSLDQGLQFLIQYYNGEERAKGNILERFSAQQFPDLHSELNLSSLELGDSALYFCASSDGTSGGGTDTQYFGPGTRLTVL.